These 19 T cell receptor beta chains share one sample of origin, sequenced in a study of blood T cell repertoires in COVID-19. Method: immunoSEQ multiplex PCR; TCRdb's copy keeps in-frame clones and lacks some. The sample includes more than 350,000 clones, approximately 92% of them seen just once. The sequencing sample was made of PBMCs or T cells enriched from blood (not recorded which). These receptors all stem from a man aged 18 to 29 who had recovered from COVID-19.

The chain uses TRBV30 and TRBJ1-5, with 9 bases lining up with TRBD1. The ends lost 3 bases at V and 4 bases at J; junction bases unmatched: 4. The CDR3 is 14 residues long. Germline V gene sequence: CDR1 GTSNPN, CDR2 SVGIG (reference sequence). CDR3 bases: TGTGCCTGGAGCGGGACAGGGTTTAATCAGCCCCAGCATTTT. Translation gives CAWSGTGFNQPQHF.

The rearrangement joins TRBV9 to TRBJ2-1; 14 bases are a match to TRBD2. This CDR3 has 16 residues. The V gene's germline CDR1 is SGDLS and CDR2 YYNGEE. Trimming took 2 bases from V and 8 from J; bases not matched to a gene: 6. CDR3 DNA: TGTGCCAGCAGCGTCATGGGACTAGCGGGAGTGGATGAGCAGTTCTTC. Amino acid sequence: CASSVMGLAGVDEQFF.

The rearrangement joins TRBV28 to TRBJ1-1, with D maybe TRBD1 (5 bases). CDR1 MDHEN and CDR2 SYDVKM come from the germline V gene. Trimming left V 7 bases short and J 11 bases short, with 20 bases between. This CDR3 region has 13 residues. CDR3 sequence: CASTLRGGASAFF. The CDR3 coding sequence is TGTGCCAGCACCTTAAGAGGAGGGGCTTCGGCTTTCTTT.

J is TRBJ1-1 and V is TRBV28; the D is unclear. The CDR3 loop spans 12 amino acids. The germline V and J ends were trimmed by 5 bases and 6 bases, with 10 bases remaining between them. CDR1 and CDR2 from the germline V gene are MDHEN and SYDVKM. This CDR3 reads CASSEADSEAFF. The CDR3 nucleotides read TGTGCCAGCAGTGAGGCAGACTCTGAAGCTTTCTTT.

This chain joins TRBV11-2 and TRBJ2-1; D possibly corresponds to TRBD2 (5 bases). Trimming removed 5 bases at V and 3 bases at J, with 17 bases between. The CDR3 is 16 residues long. CDR1 SGHAT and CDR2 FQNNGV come from the germline V gene. CDR3 coding DNA: TGTGCCAGCAGCCATGGTGGGAGACTACGCTACAATGAGCAGTTCTTC. Encoded protein: CASSHGGRLRYNEQFF.

The chain uses TRBV19 and TRBJ1-1, with 8 positions matching TRBD1. Germline CDR1 LNHDA, CDR2 SQIVND (reference sequence). The CDR3 length is 14 residues. J lost 3 bases, V lost 7 bases, and 7 bases had no gene match. This chain's CDR3 is CASISQGADTEAFF. CDR3 coding DNA: TGTGCCAGTATTTCTCAGGGGGCGGACACTGAAGCTTTCTTT.

V usage is TRBV7-9 and J usage is TRBJ1-4; 11 bases align to TRBD1. The length of the CDR3 is 14 residues. Germline lookup yields CDR1 SEHNR and CDR2 FQNEAQ (reference sequence). V shed 6 bases and J 5 bases; nucleotides not matched to a gene: 2. The DNA of the CDR3 is TGTGCCAGCAGACGGGACAGGGGGAATGAAAAACTGTTTTTT. Its translation is CASRRDRGNEKLFF.

The chain has TRBV5-1 and TRBJ2-1, with 9 bases identical to TRBD2. Trimming took 7 bases from V and 7 from J; bases not matched to a gene: 12. Germline V gives CDR1 SGHRS, CDR2 YFSETQ. The CDR3 is made up of 15 amino acids. The CDR3 nucleotides read TGCGCCAGCCGTAATCCGGGACTAGCAACGAATGAGCAGTTCTTC. Translated: CASRNPGLATNEQFF.

The chain couples TRBV14 to TRBJ1-6; perhaps TRBD1 as D (6 bases). The CDR3 length is 16 residues. Trimming left V 4 bases short and J 10 bases short, with 20 bases between. Germline CDR1 and CDR2: SGHDN and FVKESK. CDR3 nucleotides: TGTGCCAGCAGCCCATTAAACAGGGCTATGAGGTCACCCCTCCACTTT. Residues: CASSPLNRAMRSPLHF. The full variable domain, rest sourced from reference TRBV14 and TRBJ1-6, is EAGVTQFPSHSVIEKGQTVTLRCDPISGHDNLYWYRRVMGKEIKFLLHFVKESKQDESGMPNNRFLAERTGGTYSTLKVQPAELEDSGVYFCASSPLNRAMRSPLHFGNGTRLTVT.

V gene TRBV4-1 combines with J gene TRBJ2-7, with 7 bases fitting TRBD2. Germline V gives CDR1 MGHRA, CDR2 YSYEKL. The CDR3 is made up of 13 amino acids. V lost 1 base, J lost 7 bases, and 4 bases stayed unmatched. In nucleotides, the CDR3 is TGCGCCAGCAGCCAAGTCGAGGGAGGGGAGCAGTACTTC. Protein sequence: CASSQVEGGEQYF.

This chain connects TRBV15 to TRBJ2-1, with TRBD2 identical over 10 bases. The CDR3 is made up of 17 amino acids. Trimming took 0 bases from V and 7 from J; bases not matched to a gene: 9. CDR1 and CDR2 from the germline V gene are LNHNV and YYDKDF (reference sequence). CDR3: CATSRDRLAGGQNEQFF. The CDR3 DNA sequence: TGTGCCACCAGCAGAGATAGGTTAGCGGGAGGCCAAAATGAGCAGTTCTTC.

This chain links TRBV4-3 with TRBJ1-5, with TRBD1 matching 7 bases. V lost 4 bases to trimming and J lost 8 bases; unmatched junction nucleotides: 11. Germline loops: CDR1 LGHNA, CDR2 YSLEER. The CDR3 contains 15 residues. CDR3 DNA: TGCGCCAGCAGCCCCCGAACAGGGGTCCGGGAGCCCCAGCATTTT. Its translation is CASSPRTGVREPQHF.

The V call is TRBV7-2, the J call TRBJ1-1; TRBD1 agrees at 10 bases. The CDR3 length is 15 residues. Trimming cost V 1 base and J 6 bases; bases outside gene matches: 5. The V gene's germline CDR1 is SGHTA and CDR2 FQGNSA. CDR3 bases: TGTGCCAGCAGCTTAGGAGGGACAGGGGAGTCTGAAGCTTTCTTT. Protein product: CASSLGGTGESEAFF.

The chain uses TRBV7-2 and TRBJ1-2; TRBD1 is a possible D gene (6 bases). V was clipped by 1 base and J by 4 bases, with 10 bases between them. This CDR3 spans 14 amino acids. Germline lookup yields CDR1 SGHTA and CDR2 FQGNSA. The CDR3 coding sequence is TGTGCCAGCAGCTTAGTGGGGACATTCTATGGCTACACCTTC. Translating gives CASSLVGTFYGYTF.

The gene calls are TRBV27 and TRBJ2-7; TRBD2 is a possible D gene (6 bases). Germline CDR1 MNHEY, CDR2 SMNVEV (reference sequence). CDR3 length: 13 residues. V lost 5 bases, J lost 6 bases, and 14 bases lay in between. CDR3 loop: CASSQTRSGEQYF. The CDR3 nucleotides are TGTGCCAGCAGTCAGACTAGATCGGGCGAGCAGTACTTC.

This rearrangement joins TRBV6-2 or TRBV6-3 to TRBJ2-7; no reliable D call. CDR1 and CDR2 (germline): MNHEY, SVGEGT. This CDR3 comprises 15 residues. The V gene lost 0 bases and the J gene lost 3 bases, with 12 bases spanning the gap. CDR3 region: CASSYSVSAGYEQYF. The CDR3 nucleotides read TGTGCCAGCAGTTACTCGGTCAGTGCTGGCTACGAGCAGTACTTC.

This clone was detected only once. The chain combines TRBV3-1 (or the pseudogene TRBV3-2) with TRBJ2-1; TRBD2 matches at 7 bases. V lost 5 bases, J lost 0 bases, and 7 bases stayed unmatched. CDR1 and CDR2 from the germline V gene are LGHDT and YNNKEL (reference sequence). The CDR3 has 16 amino acids. CDR3 in amino acids: CASSSLTSYSYNEQFF. The CDR3 DNA is TGTGCCAGCAGCTCTTTGACTAGCTACTCCTACAATGAGCAGTTCTTC.

The chain employs TRBV7-3 and TRBJ2-7, with 7 bases aligning to TRBD2. CDR3 length equals 14 residues. Trimming at V came to 2 bases and at J to 2 bases, leaving 3 bases not matched to a gene. Per the germline V gene, CDR1 is SGHTA and CDR2 is FQGTGA. CDR3 sequence: CASSLSSGPYEQYF. The CDR3 nucleotides are TGTGCCAGCAGCTTATCTAGCGGACCCTACGAGCAGTACTTC.

The chain employs TRBV15 and TRBJ1-5; D is unresolved. Germline values: CDR1 LNHNV, CDR2 YYDKDF (reference sequence). V was clipped by 1 base and J by 4 bases, with 8 bases between them. The CDR3 is 14 amino acids. CDR3 nucleotide sequence: TGTGCCACCAGCAGAGTGAGTCTGAATCAGCCCCAGCATTTT. Translated, it gives CATSRVSLNQPQHF. Drawing the rest from reference TRBV15 and TRBJ1-5, the complete variable domain is DAMVIQNPRYQVTQFGKPVTLSCSQTLNHNVMYWYQQKSSQAPKLLFHYYDKDFNNEADTPDNFQSRRPNTSFCFLDIRSPGLGDTAMYLCATSRVSLNQPQHFGDGTRLSIL.